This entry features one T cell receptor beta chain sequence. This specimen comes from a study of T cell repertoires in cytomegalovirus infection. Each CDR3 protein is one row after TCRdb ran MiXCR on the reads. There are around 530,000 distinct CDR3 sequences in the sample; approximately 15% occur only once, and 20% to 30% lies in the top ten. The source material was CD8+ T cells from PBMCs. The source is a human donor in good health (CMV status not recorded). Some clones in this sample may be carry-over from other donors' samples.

In nucleotides, the CDR3 is TGCAGTGCCACACAGGGGGGAACTGAAGCTTTCTTT. It codes for CSATQGGTEAFF. The rearrangement links TRBV20-1 to TRBJ1-1; 8 bases match TRBD1. CDR3 length equals 12 residues. After removal of 6 bases from V and 5 bases from J, the junction contained 5 bases not matched to a gene. Germline loops: CDR1 DFQATT, CDR2 SNEGSKA (reference sequence).